Here is one TCR beta chain with its context. Its antigen specificity is not known. Per-nucleotide qualities are absent, and no much larger clonotype sits a single base away. Via the germline V gene (reference sequence), CDR1 is DFQATT and CDR2 SNEGSKA. Clipping removes 3 bases from V and 2 bases from J, with 8 as the unmatched junction base count. Reading from cysteine to phenylalanine, the CDR3 counts 16 amino acids. Only CDR3 DNA remains: 48 bases, in frame from the first base. Donors were a few dozen systemically healthy Caucasian individuals from Russia aged 6 to 90 years. Each donor gave around 9.5 milliliters of peripheral blood, collected into EDTA-treated Vacutainer tubes. Ficoll-Paque density-gradient centrifugation was used to isolate PBMCs, with at least 7 million per sample. Trizol reagent was used to extract total RNA from PBMCs, with at least 5 micrograms per sample. For every donor, flow cytometry on a PBMC aliquot measured the percentage of naive CD45RAhigh/CD27high T cells.

This entry comes from a study of blood T cells in healthy people across ages (dated by TCRdb to 2014 to 2015). Broadly, across the study: In model experiments, roughly one uniquely barcoded TCR beta cDNA molecule per two T cells was captured by template switching. Using deep sequencing normalized with unique cDNA molecular identifiers, the study measured how TCR beta repertoire diversity changes with age. Donors were grouped into four age groups: young (average 16 years), middle-aged (39), aged (about 60) and long-lived (around 80). To avoid experimental bias, donors of different ages were randomly spread across the sequencing lanes. Two additional independent replicas of 1 million unique cDNA reads from the same blood draw were analyzed for two donors (one aged 18 to 30 and one aged 80 or older). The research as a whole found: A strong correlation was found between observed TCR beta diversity and the percentage of naive T cells measured by flow cytometry. The long-lived group showed more naive CD4+ T cells, fewer expanded clones and increased TCR diversity than the aged group, suggesting age selection. Because the CMV infection status of the donors was unknown, age-related changes in expanded clonotypes may potentially have been confounded. As age increased, observed TCR beta diversity per million T cells dropped in a roughly linear way, and a significant reduction was already evident by age around 41. Since profiling was done on bulk unsorted PBMCs, naive and antigen-experienced compartments could not be conclusively compared. Estimates of total diversity based on one million sequenced T cells were regarded as lower bounds and as underestimates.

The library came from 5' RACE. Sequencing was performed on an Illumina HiSeq 2500. A second roughly 7 to 11 cycle PCR used a sample-barcoded 5' primer and a J-beta primer mix. A unique molecular identifier was introduced onto each TCR beta cDNA molecule by a template-switch 5' adaptor carrying 12 random nucleotides. Each sample yielded at least 2.5 million CDR3-containing paired-end reads. The Mint cDNA synthesis kit, primed by a TRBC-specific oligonucleotide, was used to synthesize first-strand cDNA from all RNA. All cDNA was treated with uracil-DNA glycosylase and then went through a first 18-cycle PCR with the universal primers M1SS and BC2_uni_R. The original pipeline was this. Each sample was normalized by randomly selecting 1 million high-quality reads, each carrying a distinct molecular identifier. Instead of being binned into consensus sequences, reads with shared molecular identifiers were discarded. MiTCR, run with a Q25 quality threshold and the strictest error-elimination algorithm, handled CDR3 identification, clonotype clustering and error correction. Lower-bound total TCR beta diversity was estimated with a nonparametric unseen species model using Euler transformation. The raw public reads went through TCRdb reprocessing: fastp at Q25, MiXCR clone calling, in-frame beta chains kept. Rows are unified per CDR3 protein, each entry keeping the most common DNA and genes. The V and J calls reflect TCRdb's pipeline rather than the authors' work. The sample table lists around 1,600,000 distinct CDR3 sequences, about 42% of them with a count of one. More than 4% of the sample is taken by the ten largest.

Sequenced material: blood. The clonotype was recovered from a woman between 18 and 29 years old in good health. The sequence links TRBV20-1 to TRBJ1-5; TRBD1 aligns with 9 central bases. The sequence in DNA is TGCAGTGCTAGTGGACAGGGGAACAGGGGCAATCAGCCCCAGCATTTT. Its translation is CSASGQGNRGNQPQHF.